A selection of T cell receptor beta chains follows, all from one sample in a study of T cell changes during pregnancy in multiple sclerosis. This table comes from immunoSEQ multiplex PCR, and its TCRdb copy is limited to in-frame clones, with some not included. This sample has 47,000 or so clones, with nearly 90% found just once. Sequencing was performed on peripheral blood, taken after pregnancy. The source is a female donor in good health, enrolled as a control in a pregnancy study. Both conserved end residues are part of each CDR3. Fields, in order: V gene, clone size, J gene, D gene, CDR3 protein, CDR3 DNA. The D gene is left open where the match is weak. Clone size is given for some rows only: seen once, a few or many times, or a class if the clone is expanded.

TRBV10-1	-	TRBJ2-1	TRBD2	CASSESGLATHNEQFF	TGCGCCAGCAGTGAGTCAGGACTAGCCACGCACAATGAGCAGTTCTTC
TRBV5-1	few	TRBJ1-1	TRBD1	CASSLVPTGVNTEAFF	TGCGCCAGCAGCTTGGTCCCGACAGGGGTGAACACTGAAGCTTTCTTT
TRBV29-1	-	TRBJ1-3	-	CSVPGAGGNTIYF	TGCAGCGTCCCGGGAGCCGGGGGAAACACCATATATTTT
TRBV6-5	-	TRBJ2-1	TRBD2	CASSPSSTSTEQFF	TGTGCCAGCAGTCCGTCCTCGACTAGCACTGAGCAGTTCTTC
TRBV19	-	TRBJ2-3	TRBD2	CASRERGARADTQYF	TGTGCCAGTCGAGAGCGGGGGGCCCGGGCAGATACGCAGTATTTT
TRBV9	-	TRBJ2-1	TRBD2	CASSVARGPGPGGVDEQFF	TGTGCCAGCAGCGTAGCCCGGGGTCCAGGGCCGGGAGGTGTCGATGAGCAGTTCTTC
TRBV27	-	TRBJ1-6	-	CASSFPRGALHF	TGTGCCAGCAGTTTTCCCCGGGGGGCCCTCCACTTT
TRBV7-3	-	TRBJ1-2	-	CASSETEYGYTF	TGTGCCAGCAGCGAAACAGAGTATGGCTACACCTTC
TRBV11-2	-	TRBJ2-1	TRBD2	CASSLPSGRSNEQFF	TGTGCCAGCAGCTTGCCCAGCGGGAGATCAAATGAGCAGTTCTTC
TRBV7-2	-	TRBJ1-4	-	CASSPEQGRLGEKLFF	TGTGCCAGCAGCCCGGAACAGGGAAGGCTCGGTGAAAAACTGTTTTTT
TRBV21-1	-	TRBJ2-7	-	CASSKGLAGACEQYF	TGTGCCAGCAGCAAAGGACTAGCGGGAGCTTGCGAGCAGTACTTC
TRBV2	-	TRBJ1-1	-	CASSELKSGTEAFF	TGTGCCAGCAGTGAACTCAAATCGGGCACTGAAGCTTTCTTT
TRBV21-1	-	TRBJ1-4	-	CASSNGRGRATNEKLFF	TGTGCCAGCAGCAATGGTAGGGGGCGTGCAACTAATGAAAAACTGTTTTTT
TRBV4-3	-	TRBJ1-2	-	CASSAGYGYTF	TGCGCCAGCAGTGCGGGGTATGGCTACACCTTC
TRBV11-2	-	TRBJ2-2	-	CASSLEAPRRGRIGTGELFF	TGTGCCAGCAGCTTAGAGGCCCCCCGGCGGGGGCGAATTGGTACCGGGGAGCTGTTTTTT
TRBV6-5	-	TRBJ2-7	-	CASSVTDRSYEQYF	TGTGCCAGCAGTGTGACAGATCGGTCCTACGAGCAGTACTTC
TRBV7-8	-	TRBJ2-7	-	CASSLEWGPTYEQYF	TGTGCCAGCAGCTTAGAGTGGGGGCCGACCTACGAGCAGTACTTC
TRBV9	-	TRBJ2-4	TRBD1	CASSPPDRLNIQYF	TGTGCCAGCAGCCCCCCGGACAGGTTAAACATTCAGTACTTC
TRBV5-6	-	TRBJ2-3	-	CASSFYFLTGADRTDTQYF	TGTGCCAGCAGCTTCTACTTTCTGACAGGAGCCGACCGCACAGATACGCAGTATTTT
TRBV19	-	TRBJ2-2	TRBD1	CASTSQGGRSGELFF	TGTGCCAGTACCTCTCAAGGGGGCAGGAGCGGGGAGCTGTTTTTT
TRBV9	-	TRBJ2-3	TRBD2	CASSVREGVWRTQYF	TGTGCCAGCAGCGTAAGGGAGGGCGTGTGGCGTACGCAGTATTTT
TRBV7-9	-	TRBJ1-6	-	CASSPSTASSYNSPLHF	TGTGCCAGCAGCCCCTCGACAGCGAGCTCCTATAATTCACCCCTCCACTTT
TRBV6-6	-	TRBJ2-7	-	CASSYSHQGLDEQYF	TGTGCCAGCAGTTACTCGCACCAGGGATTGGACGAGCAGTACTTC
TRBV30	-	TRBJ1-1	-	CAWWQGMNTEAFF	TGTGCCTGGTGGCAGGGTATGAACACTGAAGCTTTCTTT
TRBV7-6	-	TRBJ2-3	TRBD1	CASSSDRGRADTQYF	TGTGCCAGCAGCTCCGACAGGGGAAGAGCAGATACGCAGTATTTT
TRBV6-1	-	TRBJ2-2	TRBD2	CASSAGLDTGELFF	TGTGCCAGCAGTGCGGGACTAGACACCGGGGAGCTGTTTTTT
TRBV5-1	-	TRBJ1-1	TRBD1	CASSLGTGYGTEAFF	TGCGCCAGCAGCTTGGGGACAGGGTATGGCACTGAAGCTTTCTTT
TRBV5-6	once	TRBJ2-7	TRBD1	CASSRTGSGEQYF	TGTGCCAGCAGCCGGACAGGGTCGGGCGAGCAGTACTTC
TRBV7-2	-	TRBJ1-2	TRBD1	CASSYGTVYGYTF	TGTGCCAGCAGCTACGGGACAGTGTATGGCTACACCTTC
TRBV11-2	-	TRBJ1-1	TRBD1	CASSLSGGTEAFF	TGTGCCAGCAGCTTATCAGGGGGCACTGAAGCTTTCTTT
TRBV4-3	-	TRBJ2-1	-	CASSQDHYNEQFF	TGCGCCAGCAGCCAAGATCACTACAATGAGCAGTTCTTC
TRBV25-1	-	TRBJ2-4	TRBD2	CASSGTSGGEGTKNIQYF	TGTGCCAGCAGTGGGACTAGCGGGGGGGAGGGAACCAAAAACATTCAGTACTTC
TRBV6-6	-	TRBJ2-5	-	CASSYESGYGETQYF	TGTGCCAGCAGTTACGAATCGGGGTATGGAGAGACCCAGTACTTC
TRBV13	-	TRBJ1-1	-	CASSTPGVNTEAFF	TGTGCCAGCAGCACACCGGGAGTGAACACTGAAGCTTTCTTT
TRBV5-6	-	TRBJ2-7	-	CASSSPGELSYEQYF	TGTGCCAGCAGCTCCCCCGGGGAGCTCTCCTACGAGCAGTACTTC
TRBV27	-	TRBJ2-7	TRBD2	CASSTLGLAGGREQYF	TGTGCCAGCAGTACCCTGGGACTAGCGGGAGGGCGAGAGCAGTACTTC
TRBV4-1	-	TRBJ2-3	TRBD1	CASSQVGQAEDTQYF	TGCGCCAGCAGCCAAGTGGGACAGGCGGAAGATACGCAGTATTTT
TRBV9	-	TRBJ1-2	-	CASSGNRRGPGYTF	TGTGCCAGCAGCGGCAACAGGCGTGGTCCCGGCTACACCTTC
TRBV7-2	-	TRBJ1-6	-	CASREKTLRNSPLHF	TGTGCCAGCAGGGAAAAGACTTTGAGGAATTCACCCCTCCACTTT
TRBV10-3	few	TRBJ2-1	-	CAISESGGSYNEQFF	TGTGCCATCAGTGAGTCAGGGGGTTCCTACAATGAGCAGTTCTTC
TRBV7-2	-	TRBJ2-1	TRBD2	CASSLLAGGGNEQFF	TGTGCCAGCAGCTTGCTAGCGGGAGGTGGCAATGAGCAGTTCTTC
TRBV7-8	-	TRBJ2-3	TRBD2	CASSLPGASGSSTDTQYF	TGTGCCAGCAGCCTCCCCGGGGCTAGCGGGAGCAGTACAGATACGCAGTATTTT
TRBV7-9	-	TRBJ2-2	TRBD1	CASSLRQRGLYTGELFF	TGTGCCAGCAGCCTACGTCAAAGGGGGCTCTACACCGGGGAGCTGTTTTTT
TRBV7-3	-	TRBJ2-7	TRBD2	CASSPQAGARSYEQYF	TGTGCCAGCAGCCCACAAGCGGGGGCGCGCTCCTACGAGCAGTACTTC
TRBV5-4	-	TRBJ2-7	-	CASSLATPKYEQYF	TGTGCCAGCAGCTTAGCGACTCCTAAGTACGAGCAGTACTTC
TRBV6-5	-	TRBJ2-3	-	CASSYRVSGRGDTQYF	TGTGCCAGCAGTTACAGAGTTTCGGGGCGGGGAGATACGCAGTATTTT
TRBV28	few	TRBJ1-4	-	CASRVGTNEKLFF	TGTGCCAGCAGGGTGGGCACTAATGAAAAACTGTTTTTT
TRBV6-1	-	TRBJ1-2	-	CASSDYVGQPYGYTF	TGTGCCAGCAGTGATTACGTTGGACAACCTTATGGCTACACCTTC
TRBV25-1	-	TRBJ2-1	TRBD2	CASSARGGRYNEQFF	TGTGCCAGCAGTGCCCGGGGGGGCCGCTACAATGAGCAGTTCTTC
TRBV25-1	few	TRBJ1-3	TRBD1	CASSDPDRAGNTIYF	TGTGCCAGCAGTGATCCAGACAGGGCTGGAAACACCATATATTTT
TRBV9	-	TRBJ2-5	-	CASSVLGGLQETQYF	TGTGCCAGCAGCGTCTTAGGAGGGCTCCAAGAGACCCAGTACTTC
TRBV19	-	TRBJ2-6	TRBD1	CASSRQGAGANVLTF	TGTGCCAGTAGCCGACAGGGCGCTGGGGCCAACGTCCTGACTTTC